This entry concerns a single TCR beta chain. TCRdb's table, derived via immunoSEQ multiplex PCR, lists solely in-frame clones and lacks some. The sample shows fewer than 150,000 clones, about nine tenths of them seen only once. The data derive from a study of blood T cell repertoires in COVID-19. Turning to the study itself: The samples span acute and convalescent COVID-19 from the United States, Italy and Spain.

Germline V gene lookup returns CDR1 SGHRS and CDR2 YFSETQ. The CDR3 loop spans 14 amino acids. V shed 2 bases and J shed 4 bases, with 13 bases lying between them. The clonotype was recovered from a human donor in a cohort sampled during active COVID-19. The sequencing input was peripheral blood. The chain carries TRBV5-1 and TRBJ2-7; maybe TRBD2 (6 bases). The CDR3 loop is CASSFGTGGYEQYF. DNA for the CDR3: TGCGCCAGCAGCTTCGGGACCGGAGGGTACGAGCAGTACTTC.